Reported below is one TCR beta chain. Its antigen remains unidentified. No base quality values were provided; no much bigger clone lies one nucleotide off. Each collaborating institution followed its own protocols to collect whole blood in K2EDTA tubes. For TCRbeta analysis, collaborators shipped samples as frozen whole blood, isolated PBMCs, or DNA extracted from either of those sample types. The data were taken from a study of blood T cell repertoires in COVID-19 (dated by TCRdb to 2018 to 2021). In the study overall: Samples from collaborators originated in the United States, Italy and Spain and spanned both the acute and convalescent phases of COVID-19. The prospective study material was composed of cDNA or gDNA derived from T cells, B-cell-depleted T cells, or PBMCs. Deeply sampled blood TCRbeta repertoires from subjects exposed to, actively infected with, or recovered from COVID-19 were included in the dataset. The repertoires were made available in a free public database intended to serve as a resource for research on the immune response to SARS-CoV-2. The samples were drawn from two sources: the first 160 participants of the ongoing ImmuneRACE study, and 950 to 1,500 subjects contributed by 6 global collaborators. A de-identified subject ID, COVID-19 status, age in years and sex were almost always included in the sample metadata. Where HLA class I and class II types were available, the types were taken from metadata supplied by the sample provider, not from assay-based typing.

The full study reports these points: The amount of clinical and demographic metadata varied by source and participant and was provided uncurated.

The immunoSEQ Assay, a bias-controlled multiplex PCR, was used to amplify TCRbeta CDR3 regions from genomic DNA. The paper's data handling went like this. Nucleated cell counts per sample were estimated from amplification of reference gene primers within the assay. To quantify the absolute abundance of each unique TCRbeta CDR3 rearrangement, sequence reads were collapsed and filtered. Productive Simpson clonality was computed per sample as the square root of Simpson's diversity index over productive rearrangements. As stored in TCRdb, this immuneACCESS dataset retains in-frame rearrangements with V and J assigned. A fraction of the clones does not appear; measured against another copy, unresolved V genes explain less than half of the discrepancy, and the remainder lacks a known reason. That table is the source of V, J and clone size, and D and trimming were worked out from the DNA. Within this sample are tens of thousands of clones, with about 86% of them counted one time only. The ten largest clones capture about 5% of the sample.

From the cysteine up to the phenylalanine, the CDR3 has a length of 16 residues. Here the CDR3 DNA is all that survives: 48 bases in frame from base 1. Trimming takes 5 bases off V and 4 bases off J; junction bases not matched to a gene: 12. Based on the germline V gene, the CDR1 and CDR2 sequences are SGHTA and FQGTGA. The sample comprised peripheral blood. The receptor was isolated from a woman between 65 and 79 years old with active COVID-19. The rearrangement joined TRBV7-3 to TRBJ1-1; 8 bases in between match TRBD1. The sequenced DNA is TGTGCCAGCAGCCCCCACTTGACAGGGGTGCCCACTGAAGCTTTCTTT. Translation gives CASSPHLTGVPTEAFF.